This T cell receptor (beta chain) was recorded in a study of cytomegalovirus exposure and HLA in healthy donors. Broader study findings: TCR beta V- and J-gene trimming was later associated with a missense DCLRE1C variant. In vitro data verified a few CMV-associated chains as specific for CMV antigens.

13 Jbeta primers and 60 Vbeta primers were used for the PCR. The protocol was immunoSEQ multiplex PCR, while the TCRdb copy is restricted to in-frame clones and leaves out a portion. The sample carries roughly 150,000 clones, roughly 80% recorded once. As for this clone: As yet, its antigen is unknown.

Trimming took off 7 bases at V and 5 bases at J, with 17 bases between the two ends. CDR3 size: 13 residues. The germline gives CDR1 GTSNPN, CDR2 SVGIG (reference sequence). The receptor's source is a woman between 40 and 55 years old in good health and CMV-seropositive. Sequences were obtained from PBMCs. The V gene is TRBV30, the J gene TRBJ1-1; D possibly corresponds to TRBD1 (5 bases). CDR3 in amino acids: CASGRGRETEAFF. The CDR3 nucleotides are TGTGCCTCGGGACGTGGGAGGGAAACTGAAGCTTTCTTT.